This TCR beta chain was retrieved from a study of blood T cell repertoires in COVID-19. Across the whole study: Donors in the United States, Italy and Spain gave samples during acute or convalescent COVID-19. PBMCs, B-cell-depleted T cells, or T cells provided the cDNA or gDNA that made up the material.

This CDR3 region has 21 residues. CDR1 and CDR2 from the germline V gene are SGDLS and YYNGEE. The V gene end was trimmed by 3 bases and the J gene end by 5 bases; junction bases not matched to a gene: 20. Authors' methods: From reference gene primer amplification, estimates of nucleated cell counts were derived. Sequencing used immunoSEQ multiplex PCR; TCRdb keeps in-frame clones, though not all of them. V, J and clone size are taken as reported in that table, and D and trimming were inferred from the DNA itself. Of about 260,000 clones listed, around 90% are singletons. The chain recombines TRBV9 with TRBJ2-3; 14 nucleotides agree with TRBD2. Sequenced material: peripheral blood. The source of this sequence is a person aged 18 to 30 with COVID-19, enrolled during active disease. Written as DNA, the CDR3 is TGTGCCAGCAGCGGACCTACATCATCGGAAAGACTAGCGGGAGGGAAAGATACGCAGTATTTT. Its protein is CASSGPTSSERLAGGKDTQYF.